What follows describes a single TCR beta chain. In the original analysis: For nucleated cells, counts were estimated from reference gene primer amplification. Produced via immunoSEQ multiplex PCR; TCRdb's table is partial and in-frame only. The DNA was the basis for D and trimming; V, J and clone size are from that table. The sample records just under 250,000 clones, approximately 86% being singletons. Germline-derived CDR1 and CDR2 are LGHNA and YSLEER. V was clipped by 0 bases and J by 2 bases; unmatched bases: 8. The length of the CDR3 is 17 residues. The sample originates from a study of blood T cell repertoires in COVID-19. As for the study in general: Donors in the United States, Italy and Spain gave samples during acute or convalescent COVID-19. Sources were T cells, B-cell-depleted T cells, or PBMCs; the material itself was cDNA or gDNA.

V usage is TRBV4-3 and J usage is TRBJ2-7; 9 bases align to TRBD2. The receptor comes from a woman aged 25 to 39 who had recovered from COVID-19. The sequenced sample was peripheral blood. The CDR3 loop reads CASSQDIGTSKPYEQYF. The CDR3 DNA reads as TGCGCCAGCAGCCAAGATATAGGGACTAGCAAACCCTACGAGCAGTACTTC.